These 21 T cell receptor beta chains were sequenced from one sample in a study of regulatory T cells in long-lasting Graves disease (dated by TCRdb to 2020 to 2022). The time point label, as the study defines it: newly diagnosed GD, antithyroid drugs for less than 3 months. RNA was extracted from PBMCs in TRIzol for both TCR sequencing and RNA sequencing. Receptors were amplified or captured by multiplex PCR. The run used an Illumina HiSeq 4000. iRepertoire HTBI primers and Arm-PCR amplification of CDR3 regions were used to construct TCR beta libraries. Through fastp at Q25 and MiXCR, TCRdb rebuilt clones from the public reads, retaining in-frame beta chains. Each CDR3 protein gets just one entry, which takes the most common genes and DNA from the rows behind it. This sample lists 370,000 or so distinct CDR3 sequences; 15% to 20% were detected once. The leading ten clones occupy 20% to 25% of the sample.

These records were also assigned to another study, of T cells in Graves' hyperthyroidism and ophthalmopathy.

The source material was peripheral blood mononuclear cells (PBMCs), sampled at new diagnosis, from a patient treated with antithyroid drugs. These TCRs come from a young woman with Graves disease. Donor details come from another sample of the same person, matched by shared clones.

This clonotype was seen a few times. This may stem from a read error, because a much larger clone lies one nucleotide away. The rearrangement joins TRBV20-1 to TRBJ2-1; 11 bases agree with TRBD2. Germline V gene data show CDR1 as DFQATT and CDR2 as SNEGSKA (reference sequence). This CDR3 contains 16 residues. Unmatched junction bases numbered 12, after V lost 6 bases and J lost 5 bases. The chain's CDR3 is CSAEPTSGSTHNEQFF. CDR3 nucleotides: TGCAGTGCGGAGCCTACTAGCGGGAGTACCCACAATGAGCAGTTCTTC.

This clonotype was counted a few times. The chain links TRBV28 to TRBJ2-1, with TRBD2 matching over 9 bases. The CDR3 contains 16 residues. Germline CDR1 is MDHEN and CDR2 is SYDVKM. With 7 bases clipped from V and 7 bases from J, the junction kept 14 bases outside the gene matches. The CDR3 DNA reads as TGTGCCAGCAACTCCCTAGCGGGATTAGGTTGGAATGAGCAGTTCTTC. Amino acid sequence: CASNSLAGLGWNEQFF.

This clonotype was seen many times. The chain links TRBV20-1 to TRBJ2-5; D is possibly TRBD1 or TRBD2 (5 bases each). The V gene lost 2 bases and the J gene lost 1 base, with 11 bases spanning the gap. The CDR3 runs to 14 residues. Germline CDR1 is DFQATT and CDR2 is SNEGSKA (reference sequence). CDR3: CSARWWGSQETQYF. The DNA of the CDR3 is TGCAGTGCTAGATGGTGGGGGAGCCAAGAGACCCAGTACTTC.

This clonotype appeared a few times. The rearrangement uses TRBV12-3 or TRBV12-4 and TRBJ1-5; TRBD1 aligns across 8 bases. Germline trimming cut 4 bases from V and 6 bases from J; bases unmatched to any gene: 8. The CDR3 spans 15 residues. CDR3 bases: TGTGCCAGCAGTTCCGGACAGGGAGGTTCTCAGCCCCAGCATTTT. Residues: CASSSGQGGSQPQHF.

This clonotype has at least ten counts. The gene calls are TRBV28 and TRBJ1-1; D gene unclear. Germline loops: CDR1 MDHEN, CDR2 SYDVKM. The CDR3 has 14 residues. V gave up 3 bases and J gave up 4 bases, with 12 bases separating them. CDR3 sequence reads: CASSFEGWGTEAFF. DNA for the CDR3: TGTGCCAGCAGTTTTGAAGGGTGGGGCACTGAAGCTTTCTTT.

This clonotype was counted a few times. A read error may be the cause here, since a much bigger clone is one base away. J is TRBJ2-5 and V is TRBV6-2 or TRBV6-3; tentative D call: TRBD1 (6 bases). The CDR3 is 14 residues long. Germline lookup yields CDR1 MNHEY and CDR2 SVGEGT. This CDR3 reads CASSYSRRGEAQYF. The CDR3 DNA reads as TGTGCCAGCAGTTACTCGCGCAGGGGAGAGGCCCAGTACTTC.

Many counts were recorded for this clonotype. V is TRBV7-3 and J is TRBJ2-1, with 13 bases aligning to TRBD2. CDR3 length: 15 amino acids. The junction had 5 bases not matched to a gene; V was cut back by 5 bases and J by 7 bases. Germline-derived CDR1 and CDR2 are SGHTA and FQGTGA. The CDR3 sequence is CASSRRTSGGNEQFF. CDR3 nucleotide sequence: TGTGCCAGCAGCCGTAGGACTAGCGGGGGTAATGAGCAGTTCTTC.

In this sample, this clonotype turned up many times. The chain combines TRBV28 with TRBJ1-5; 9 nucleotides align to TRBD1. This CDR3 is built from 14 residues. Germline V lookup: CDR1 MDHEN, CDR2 SYDVKM. V lost 9 bases, J lost 7 bases, and 10 bases stayed unmatched. In DNA form, the CDR3 reads TGTGCCAGTCTGGTACAGGGGGCACGGCAGCCCCAGCATTTT. Protein product: CASLVQGARQPQHF.

This sequence joins TRBV7-9 and TRBJ2-6, with unresolved D. The CDR3 covers 17 residues. Trimming shortened V by 2 bases and J by 0 bases, and 11 bases separated the two germline ends. CDR1 SEHNR and CDR2 FQNEAQ come from the germline V gene (reference sequence). This chain's CDR3 is CASSLYLGSSGANVLTF. The CDR3 bases are TGTGCCAGCAGCTTATATTTGGGAAGCTCTGGGGCCAACGTCCTGACTTTC.

Regarding this clonotype: This could be a read error, since a much larger clone is one nucleotide away. V is TRBV18 and J is TRBJ1-6; D remains ambiguous. Germline CDR1 KGHSH, CDR2 LQKENI. The CDR3 is 10 amino acids. V was trimmed by 3 bases and J by 13 bases, leaving 4 bases between them. DNA for the CDR3: TGTGCCAGCTCACCGGGTCCCCTCCACTTT. It codes for CASSPGPLHF.

Worth noting for this clonotype: At one boundary the junction diverges from the germline segment, which might be a read error. The V gene is TRBV5-1, the J gene TRBJ2-5, with 7 bases lining up with TRBD1. The CDR3 loop spans 13 amino acids. Germline V lookup: CDR1 SGHRS, CDR2 YFSETQ. The CDR3 sequence is CASTYPGRGTRYF. CDR3 sequence (DNA): TGCGCCAGCACCTATCCCGGCAGGGGGACCCGGTACTTC.

This clonotype occurred many times. The gene calls are TRBV3-1 and TRBJ1-2; 7 bases are a match to TRBD1. The CDR3 extends over 15 amino acids. Per germline, CDR1 LGHDT and CDR2 YNNKEL (reference sequence). J lost 4 bases, V lost 1 base, and 6 bases had no gene match. CDR3: CASSQVPGTAYGYTF. CDR3 sequence (DNA): TGTGCCAGCAGCCAAGTCCCCGGGACAGCCTATGGCTACACCTTC.

The V gene is TRBV25-1, the J gene TRBJ1-2; 7 bases map to TRBD1. Germline assignment: CDR1 MGHDK and CDR2 SYGVNS. V shed 6 bases and J 7 bases; nucleotides not matched to a gene: 20. This CDR3 region has 17 residues. CDR3 protein: CASRGPRDSGMGFGYTF. The CDR3, as DNA: TGTGCCAGCAGAGGTCCCCGGGACAGCGGAATGGGGTTTGGCTACACCTTC.

This clonotype was observed many times. The chain carries TRBV4-1 and TRBJ1-1; D not resolved. Germline CDR1 and CDR2: MGHRA and YSYEKL. The CDR3 sequence is 14 residues long. Trimming took off 4 bases at V and 6 bases at J, with 15 bases between the two ends. The DNA of the CDR3 is TGCGCCAGCAGCCCAACTGTGAGGGTCTCTGAAGCTTTCTTT. This gives the protein CASSPTVRVSEAFF.

In the case of this clonotype: It may be a read error: a sequence one base away is much more abundant. The chain combines TRBV10-3 with TRBJ1-1, with 7 positions matching TRBD1. The CDR3 contains 14 residues. From germline, CDR1 is ENHRY and CDR2 SYGVKD. Trimming removed 5 bases from V and 0 bases from J; junction bases left unmatched: 3. In nucleotides, the CDR3 is TGTGCCATCAGTTCACAGGGGATGAACACTGAAGCTTTCTTT. This translates into CAISSQGMNTEAFF.

The CDR3 reads CASSLGGPGNSPLHF. The DNA for the CDR3 is TGTGCCAGCAGCCTAGGCGGACCAGGAAATTCACCCCTCCACTTT. This chain uses TRBV7-6 with TRBJ1-6; D gene ambiguous. V shed 5 bases and J shed 7 bases, with 15 bases lying between them. Looked up from germline, CDR1 is SGHVS and CDR2 is FNYEAQ. The CDR3 has 15 amino acids.

The chain couples TRBV12-3 or TRBV12-4 to TRBJ2-7; TRBD2 might be the D (6 bases). V was trimmed by 4 bases and J by 0 bases, leaving 13 bases between them. This CDR3 contains 15 residues. This chain's CDR3 is CASSYGPGGSYEQYF. The DNA of the CDR3 is TGTGCCAGCAGTTACGGACCCGGGGGCTCCTACGAGCAGTACTTC.

This clonotype was seen many times. This chain joins TRBV13 and TRBJ2-7; no firm D call. With 2 bases removed from V and 1 base from J, the gap between germline ends came to 12 bases. This CDR3 is built from 15 residues. The germline V gene has CDR1 PRHDT and CDR2 FYEKMQ (reference sequence). The CDR3 spells CASSLQRGPSYEQYF. The CDR3 region has the DNA TGTGCCAGCAGCTTACAAAGAGGCCCGTCCTACGAGCAGTACTTC.

With regard to this clonotype: With a far larger clone one base away, a read error is the likely cause. The CDR3 nucleotides read TGTGCCAGCAGCCGAGGACTAGCGAACGGGGAGACCCAGTACTTC. This sequence encodes CASSRGLANGETQYF. The chain has TRBV3-1 and TRBJ2-1, with TRBD2 matching 9 bases. With the DNA end fitting TRBJ2-5 better, the J assignment may be wrong. The CDR3 is 15 residues long. Germline V gene sequence: CDR1 LGHDT, CDR2 YNNKEL (reference sequence).

This clonotype has at least ten counts. The V call is TRBV11-2, the J call TRBJ2-7, with D possibly TRBD1 on 5 matching bases. CDR1 and CDR2 from the germline V gene are SGHAT and FQNNGV. V lost 6 bases, J lost 5 bases, and 14 bases lay in between. This CDR3 has 13 residues. CDR3 region: CASSTTFRDEQYF. The CDR3 region has the DNA TGTGCCAGCAGTACGACCTTCAGGGACGAGCAGTACTTC.

This clonotype was recorded at least ten times. As DNA, the CDR3 is TGTGCCAGCAGCTTAGGACTAGCGGGGGATAATGAGCAGTTCTTC. This gives the protein CASSLGLAGDNEQFF. V and J are TRBV11-2 and TRBJ2-1, with TRBD2 matching over 12 bases. This CDR3 contains 15 residues. Germline CDR1 reads SGHAT; CDR2 reads FQNNGV. V lost 1 base to trimming and J lost 7 bases; unmatched junction nucleotides: 2.